This T cell receptor (beta chain) was recovered during a study of OX40 agonist ivuxolimab in advanced cancers. TCRdb keeps only in-frame clones here, not all; method: immunoSEQ multiplex PCR. There are under 90,000 clones in the sample; 85% to 95% occur only once, and more than 0.3% lies in the top ten. The specimen was CD4+ or CD8+ T cells sorted from blood, collected in a trial of the OX40 agonist ivuxolimab. This TCR came from an adult with an advanced solid tumor such as melanoma, head and neck, liver or kidney cancer.

The CDR3 is CASSPGTSGGATDTQYF. CDR3 in DNA: TGTGCCAGCAGCCCCGGGACTAGCGGGGGGGCTACAGATACGCAGTATTTT. This chain links TRBV5-4 with TRBJ2-3; 16 nucleotides align to TRBD2. Germline V gene data show CDR1 as SGHNT and CDR2 as YYREEE (reference sequence). There are 17 residues in the CDR3. V lost 4 bases, J lost 3 bases, and 5 bases stayed unmatched.